The present TCR beta chain was sequenced within a study of blood T cell repertoires in COVID-19. Profiled with immunoSEQ multiplex PCR; TCRdb holds only in-frame clones, not every one. This sample has about 170,000 clones; approximately 80% occur once, and the top ten carry approximately 12%. CDR1 ENHRY and CDR2 SYGVKD come from the germline V gene. The CDR3 runs 15 residues. V lost 4 bases, J lost 1 base, and 3 bases stayed unmatched. The genes are TRBV10-3 and TRBJ1-1, with 10 bases identical to TRBD1. The TCR was taken from a man aged 45-65 years who had recovered from COVID-19. The sequencing sample was made of PBMCs or T cells enriched from blood (not recorded which). The CDR3 sequence: CAISGDRGANTEAFF. CDR3 nucleotides: TGTGCCATCAGTGGGGACAGGGGAGCGAACACTGAAGCTTTCTTT.